These 23 T cell receptor beta chains were sequenced from one sample in a study of cytomegalovirus exposure and HLA in healthy donors. The PCR used 60 Vbeta and 13 Jbeta primers. TCRdb's copy holds only in-frame clones and misses some; the assay was immunoSEQ multiplex PCR. This sample carries over 200,000 clones, 77% of them seen once, and the ten largest clones take roughly 2.5%. Sequenced: PBMCs. These receptors all come from a woman aged 55 to 70 in good health and CMV-seropositive.

The V gene is TRBV30, the J gene TRBJ2-7, with 11 nucleotides matching TRBD1. CDR1 GTSNPN and CDR2 SVGIG come from the germline V gene (reference sequence). The CDR3 spans 14 residues. J was trimmed by 7 bases and V by 2 bases; bases with no gene match: 7. The CDR3 region has the DNA TGTGCCTGGAGTATAGGGACAGGGGGTGGGGAGCAGTACTTC. This gives the protein CAWSIGTGGGEQYF.

Comments on this clone: One junction end does not reproduce the germline sequence, and a read error may be involved. The chain joins TRBV4-1 to TRBJ1-3, with D possibly TRBD1 on 6 matching bases. The CDR3 totals 16 residues. Germline-derived CDR1 and CDR2 are MGHRA and YSYEKL. This chain's CDR3 is CASSQVLGDIGNAIYF. DNA of the CDR3: TGCGCCAGCAGCCAAGTATTAGGGGACATAGGAAACGCCATATATTTT.

The rearrangement joins TRBV7-9 to TRBJ1-5; 9 bases agree with TRBD1. Unmatched junction bases numbered 8, after V lost 5 bases and J lost 3 bases. CDR3 length: 16 residues. Germline values: CDR1 SEHNR, CDR2 FQNEAQ (reference sequence). The CDR3 spells CASSQNGQGFNQPQHF. DNA for the CDR3: TGTGCCAGCAGCCAAAATGGACAGGGGTTCAATCAGCCCCAGCATTTT.

The chain couples TRBV7-2 to TRBJ2-7; TRBD2 might be the D (5 bases). CDR1 is SGHTA and CDR2 is FQGNSA in the germline V gene. This CDR3 has 14 amino acids. V lost 1 base and J lost 6, with 13 bases in between. CDR3 bases: TGTGCCAGCAGCTTAGTGGACGCGGCGGGCGAGCAGTACTTC. Residues: CASSLVDAAGEQYF.

The J gene is TRBJ2-1, the V gene TRBV7-9; TRBD2 agrees at 9 bases. The CDR3 loop spans 16 amino acids. J was trimmed by 9 bases and V by 0 bases; bases with no gene match: 9. Germline lookup yields CDR1 SEHNR and CDR2 FQNEAQ (reference sequence). The CDR3 is CASSLAGGRAISEQFF. The CDR3 DNA reads as TGTGCCAGCAGCTTAGCCGGCGGGAGGGCCATAAGTGAGCAGTTCTTC. Full variable domain (outside the CDR3, taken from reference TRBV7-9 and TRBJ2-1): DTGVSQNPRHKITKRGQNVTFRCDPISEHNRLYWYRQTLGQGPEFLTYFQNEAQLEKSRLLSDRFSAERPKGSFSTLEIQRTEQGDSAMYLCASSLAGGRAISEQFFGPGTRLTVL.

The chain has TRBV28 and TRBJ2-2, with D perhaps TRBD2 (5 bases). There are 13 residues in the CDR3. Germline lookup yields CDR1 MDHEN and CDR2 SYDVKM. The ends were cut back, 8 bases at V and 6 bases at J, with 13 bases in the middle. CDR3 nucleotide sequence: TGTGCCAGCGGGAGAATTGGGGCCGGGGAGCTGTTTTTT. It is translated as CASGRIGAGELFF.

The table lists this clone with a count of one. V usage is TRBV7-3 and J usage is TRBJ1-1; a weak D match, TRBD1 (6 bases). Trimming stripped 5 bases from V and 5 bases from J, with 15 bases between. CDR3 length: 14 residues. Germline loops: CDR1 SGHTA, CDR2 FQGTGA. Here the CDR3 reads CASSTQGRGTEAFF. The CDR3 region has the DNA TGTGCCAGCAGCACACAGGGTCGGGGAACTGAAGCTTTCTTT.

The V call is TRBV6-6, the J call TRBJ1-3, with TRBD1 matching over 9 bases. V was clipped by 6 bases and J by 2 bases; unmatched bases: 2. This CDR3 comprises 14 residues. CDR1 MNHNY and CDR2 SVGAGI come from the germline V gene (reference sequence). This CDR3 reads CASSRTGAGNTIYF. The CDR3 DNA is TGTGCCAGCAGCCGGACAGGGGCTGGAAACACCATATATTTT.

This clone was seen a single time. This chain uses TRBV6-6 with TRBJ2-7, with 7 bases aligning to TRBD2. Germline V gene sequence: CDR1 MNHNY, CDR2 SVGAGI (reference sequence). This CDR3 spans 12 amino acids. V was clipped by 5 bases and J by 5 bases; unmatched bases: 3. The CDR3 DNA sequence: TGTGCCAGCAGTACCCGGGGGGACGAGCAGTACTTC. Translating gives CASSTRGDEQYF.

This clone was detected a few times. The chain uses TRBV12-5 and TRBJ2-7, with D hard to call. Germline assignment: CDR1 LGHNT and CDR2 FRNRAP. The CDR3 spans 11 residues. V was pared by 5 bases and J by 7 bases, with 9 bases between. The CDR3 DNA reads as TGTGCTAGTGGTCACCCTGCGGAGCAGTACTTC. It is translated as CASGHPAEQYF.

The rearrangement uses TRBV27 and TRBJ2-1; tentative D call: TRBD2 (5 bases). This CDR3 region has 14 residues. V was pared by 5 bases and J by 8 bases, with 16 bases between. Germline assignment: CDR1 MNHEY and CDR2 SMNVEV (reference sequence). The CDR3 DNA reads TGTGCCAGCAGTGACCGGGCGCCGGAGGATGAGCAGTTCTTC. Translating it yields CASSDRAPEDEQFF.

The chain uses TRBV18 and TRBJ2-7, with D possibly TRBD2 on 5 matching bases. This CDR3 has 15 amino acids. Trimming pared 0 bases from V and 4 bases from J, leaving 13 bases between. Per the germline V gene, CDR1 is KGHSH and CDR2 is LQKENI. The CDR3 sequence is CASSPPGLAAYEQYF. The DNA of the CDR3 is TGTGCCAGCTCACCACCGGGCCTAGCAGCATACGAGCAGTACTTC.

The chain is built from TRBV2 and TRBJ2-5; D might be TRBD1 (5 bases). Germline assignment: CDR1 SNHLY and CDR2 FYNNEI. CDR3 length equals 13 residues. V lost 4 bases and J lost 2, with 8 bases in between. The CDR3 nucleotides read TGTGCCAGCAGTGGCAGGGATCAAGAGACCCAGTACTTC. It specifies CASSGRDQETQYF.

This rearrangement joins TRBV28 to TRBJ1-2; TRBD1 aligns across 8 bases. Looked up from germline, CDR1 is MDHEN and CDR2 is SYDVKM. The CDR3 extends over 16 amino acids. Germline trimming cut 4 bases from V and 2 bases from J; bases unmatched to any gene: 9. CDR3 residues: CASSSPGDRRNYGYTF. Here the CDR3 DNA reads TGTGCCAGCAGTTCCCCCGGGGACAGGCGGAACTATGGCTACACCTTC.

V is TRBV9 and J is TRBJ2-1; TRBD2 matches at 12 bases. CDR1 is SGDLS and CDR2 is YYNGEE in the germline V gene. The CDR3 is 15 amino acids. J gave up 6 bases and V 3 bases, and 4 bases lay outside the gene matches. CDR3 DNA: TGTGCCAGCAGCGGGACTAGCGGGGAGGTCAATGAGCAGTTCTTC. It encodes CASSGTSGEVNEQFF.

The gene calls are TRBV5-1 and TRBJ2-1; 7 bases align to TRBD2. Germline lookup yields CDR1 SGHRS and CDR2 YFSETQ. There are 14 residues in the CDR3. V lost 0 bases, J lost 9 bases, and 6 bases stayed unmatched. The CDR3 sequence: CASSLVGGEGEQFF. DNA for the CDR3: TGCGCCAGCAGCTTGGTGGGGGGGGAGGGTGAGCAGTTCTTC. The full variable domain, its missing parts supplied by reference TRBV5-1 and TRBJ2-1, is KAGVTQTPRYLIKTRGQQVTLSCSPISGHRSVSWYQQTPGQGLQFLFEYFSETQRNKGNFPGRFSGRQFSNSRSEMNVSTLELGDSALYLCASSLVGGEGEQFFGPGTRLTVL.

This clone was picked up a small number of times. The chain uses TRBV29-1 and TRBJ2-3, with 10 positions matching TRBD2. The CDR3 is made up of 14 amino acids. Germline values: CDR1 SQVTM, CDR2 ANQGSEA. The V and J ends lost 8 bases and 5 bases, in that order; junction bases with no gene match: 10. CDR3 coding DNA: TGCAGCATCAAAGCGGGAGGGCCAGGAGATACGCAGTATTTT. This gives the protein CSIKAGGPGDTQYF.

This chain links TRBV4-2 with TRBJ2-1, with 12 positions matching TRBD2. This CDR3 contains 18 residues. The V and J ends lost 2 bases and 8 bases, in that order; junction bases with no gene match: 13. CDR1 is LGHNA, CDR2 YNFKEQ, per germline. CDR3 protein: CASSQRVASGGAGDEQFF. The CDR3 nucleotides are TGTGCCAGCAGCCAAAGGGTGGCTAGCGGGGGGGCGGGGGATGAGCAGTTCTTC.

V usage is TRBV5-1 and J usage is TRBJ2-1, with 8 bases that match TRBD1. Germline assignment: CDR1 SGHRS and CDR2 YFSETQ. The ends lost 0 bases at V and 5 bases at J; junction bases unmatched: 4. CDR3 length equals 15 residues. This CDR3 reads CASSLEQGAHNEQFF. The CDR3 coding sequence is TGCGCCAGCAGCTTGGAGCAGGGGGCCCACAATGAGCAGTTCTTC.

The V and J genes are TRBV5-1 and TRBJ2-7, with 9 bases aligning to TRBD1. CDR3 length equals 14 residues. From germline, CDR1 is SGHRS and CDR2 YFSETQ. V lost 2 bases, J lost 3 bases, and 3 bases stayed unmatched. CDR3 sequence: CASSFSGQGYEQYF. Written as DNA, the CDR3 is TGCGCCAGCAGCTTCTCGGGACAGGGCTACGAGCAGTACTTC. The whole variable domain, filled in from reference TRBV5-1 and TRBJ2-7, reads KAGVTQTPRYLIKTRGQQVTLSCSPISGHRSVSWYQQTPGQGLQFLFEYFSETQRNKGNFPGRFSGRQFSNSRSEMNVSTLELGDSALYLCASSFSGQGYEQYFGPGTRLTVT.

The chain joins TRBV11-2 to TRBJ1-2, with TRBD1 matching over 7 bases. Trimming removed 5 bases from V and 1 base from J; junction bases left unmatched: 7. Germline lookup yields CDR1 SGHAT and CDR2 FQNNGV. The CDR3 is 15 amino acids. The DNA for the CDR3 is TGTGCCAGCAGCACCGGGACAGTTGGTAACTATGGCTACACCTTC. This translates into CASSTGTVGNYGYTF.

The chain employs TRBV28 and TRBJ2-5; 10 bases fit TRBD2. V was pared by 5 bases and J by 3 bases, with 3 bases of the junction left unmatched. This CDR3 region has 14 residues. Germline CDR1 and CDR2: MDHEN and SYDVKM. This chain's CDR3 is CASSTLAGEETQYF. The CDR3 DNA reads TGTGCCAGCAGTACCCTAGCGGGGGAAGAGACCCAGTACTTC.

Within the sample, this clone is medium-sized (0.01 to 0.1%). The gene calls are TRBV11-2 and TRBJ2-3; 12 bases map to TRBD1. CDR3 length: 15 residues. The V segment lost 5 bases and the J segment 5 bases; nucleotides outside the gene matches: 5. Germline CDR1 is SGHAT and CDR2 is FQNNGV. The CDR3 DNA reads as TGTGCCAGCAGCCTGCGGGACAGGGGGCAAGATACGCAGTATTTT. It yields the protein CASSLRDRGQDTQYF.